This T cell receptor (beta chain) was identified in a study of OX40 agonist ivuxolimab in advanced cancers. Findings of the study overall: Partial responders dosed at 0.1-3.0 mg/kg displayed clonal expansion ranking among the lowest. The study observed clonal expansion of CD4+ and CD8+ blood T cells by week 6 at 0.1 to 3.0 mg/kg.

A note on this clone: Antigen unknown.

The method was immunoSEQ multiplex PCR; TCRdb's version includes in-frame clones alone and lacks a portion of them. The sample lists 70,000 to 75,000 clones; about 93% were seen once. The CDR3 loop spans 16 amino acids. V was shortened by 4 bases and J by 7 bases, with 23 bases between the two germline ends. Germline V CDR1 and CDR2: SGHVS, FNYEAQ. The sequencing used CD4+ or CD8+ T cells sorted from blood, collected in a trial of the OX40 agonist ivuxolimab. This clonotype originated in an adult with an advanced solid tumor such as melanoma, head and neck, liver or kidney cancer. V and J are TRBV7-6 and TRBJ2-7, with D perhaps matching TRBD1 or TRBD2 (5 bases each). The CDR3 DNA follows: TGTGCCAGCAGCTCGAACGCCGGGACCCCCCGTTCAGAGCAGTACTTC. Translating gives CASSSNAGTPRSEQYF.